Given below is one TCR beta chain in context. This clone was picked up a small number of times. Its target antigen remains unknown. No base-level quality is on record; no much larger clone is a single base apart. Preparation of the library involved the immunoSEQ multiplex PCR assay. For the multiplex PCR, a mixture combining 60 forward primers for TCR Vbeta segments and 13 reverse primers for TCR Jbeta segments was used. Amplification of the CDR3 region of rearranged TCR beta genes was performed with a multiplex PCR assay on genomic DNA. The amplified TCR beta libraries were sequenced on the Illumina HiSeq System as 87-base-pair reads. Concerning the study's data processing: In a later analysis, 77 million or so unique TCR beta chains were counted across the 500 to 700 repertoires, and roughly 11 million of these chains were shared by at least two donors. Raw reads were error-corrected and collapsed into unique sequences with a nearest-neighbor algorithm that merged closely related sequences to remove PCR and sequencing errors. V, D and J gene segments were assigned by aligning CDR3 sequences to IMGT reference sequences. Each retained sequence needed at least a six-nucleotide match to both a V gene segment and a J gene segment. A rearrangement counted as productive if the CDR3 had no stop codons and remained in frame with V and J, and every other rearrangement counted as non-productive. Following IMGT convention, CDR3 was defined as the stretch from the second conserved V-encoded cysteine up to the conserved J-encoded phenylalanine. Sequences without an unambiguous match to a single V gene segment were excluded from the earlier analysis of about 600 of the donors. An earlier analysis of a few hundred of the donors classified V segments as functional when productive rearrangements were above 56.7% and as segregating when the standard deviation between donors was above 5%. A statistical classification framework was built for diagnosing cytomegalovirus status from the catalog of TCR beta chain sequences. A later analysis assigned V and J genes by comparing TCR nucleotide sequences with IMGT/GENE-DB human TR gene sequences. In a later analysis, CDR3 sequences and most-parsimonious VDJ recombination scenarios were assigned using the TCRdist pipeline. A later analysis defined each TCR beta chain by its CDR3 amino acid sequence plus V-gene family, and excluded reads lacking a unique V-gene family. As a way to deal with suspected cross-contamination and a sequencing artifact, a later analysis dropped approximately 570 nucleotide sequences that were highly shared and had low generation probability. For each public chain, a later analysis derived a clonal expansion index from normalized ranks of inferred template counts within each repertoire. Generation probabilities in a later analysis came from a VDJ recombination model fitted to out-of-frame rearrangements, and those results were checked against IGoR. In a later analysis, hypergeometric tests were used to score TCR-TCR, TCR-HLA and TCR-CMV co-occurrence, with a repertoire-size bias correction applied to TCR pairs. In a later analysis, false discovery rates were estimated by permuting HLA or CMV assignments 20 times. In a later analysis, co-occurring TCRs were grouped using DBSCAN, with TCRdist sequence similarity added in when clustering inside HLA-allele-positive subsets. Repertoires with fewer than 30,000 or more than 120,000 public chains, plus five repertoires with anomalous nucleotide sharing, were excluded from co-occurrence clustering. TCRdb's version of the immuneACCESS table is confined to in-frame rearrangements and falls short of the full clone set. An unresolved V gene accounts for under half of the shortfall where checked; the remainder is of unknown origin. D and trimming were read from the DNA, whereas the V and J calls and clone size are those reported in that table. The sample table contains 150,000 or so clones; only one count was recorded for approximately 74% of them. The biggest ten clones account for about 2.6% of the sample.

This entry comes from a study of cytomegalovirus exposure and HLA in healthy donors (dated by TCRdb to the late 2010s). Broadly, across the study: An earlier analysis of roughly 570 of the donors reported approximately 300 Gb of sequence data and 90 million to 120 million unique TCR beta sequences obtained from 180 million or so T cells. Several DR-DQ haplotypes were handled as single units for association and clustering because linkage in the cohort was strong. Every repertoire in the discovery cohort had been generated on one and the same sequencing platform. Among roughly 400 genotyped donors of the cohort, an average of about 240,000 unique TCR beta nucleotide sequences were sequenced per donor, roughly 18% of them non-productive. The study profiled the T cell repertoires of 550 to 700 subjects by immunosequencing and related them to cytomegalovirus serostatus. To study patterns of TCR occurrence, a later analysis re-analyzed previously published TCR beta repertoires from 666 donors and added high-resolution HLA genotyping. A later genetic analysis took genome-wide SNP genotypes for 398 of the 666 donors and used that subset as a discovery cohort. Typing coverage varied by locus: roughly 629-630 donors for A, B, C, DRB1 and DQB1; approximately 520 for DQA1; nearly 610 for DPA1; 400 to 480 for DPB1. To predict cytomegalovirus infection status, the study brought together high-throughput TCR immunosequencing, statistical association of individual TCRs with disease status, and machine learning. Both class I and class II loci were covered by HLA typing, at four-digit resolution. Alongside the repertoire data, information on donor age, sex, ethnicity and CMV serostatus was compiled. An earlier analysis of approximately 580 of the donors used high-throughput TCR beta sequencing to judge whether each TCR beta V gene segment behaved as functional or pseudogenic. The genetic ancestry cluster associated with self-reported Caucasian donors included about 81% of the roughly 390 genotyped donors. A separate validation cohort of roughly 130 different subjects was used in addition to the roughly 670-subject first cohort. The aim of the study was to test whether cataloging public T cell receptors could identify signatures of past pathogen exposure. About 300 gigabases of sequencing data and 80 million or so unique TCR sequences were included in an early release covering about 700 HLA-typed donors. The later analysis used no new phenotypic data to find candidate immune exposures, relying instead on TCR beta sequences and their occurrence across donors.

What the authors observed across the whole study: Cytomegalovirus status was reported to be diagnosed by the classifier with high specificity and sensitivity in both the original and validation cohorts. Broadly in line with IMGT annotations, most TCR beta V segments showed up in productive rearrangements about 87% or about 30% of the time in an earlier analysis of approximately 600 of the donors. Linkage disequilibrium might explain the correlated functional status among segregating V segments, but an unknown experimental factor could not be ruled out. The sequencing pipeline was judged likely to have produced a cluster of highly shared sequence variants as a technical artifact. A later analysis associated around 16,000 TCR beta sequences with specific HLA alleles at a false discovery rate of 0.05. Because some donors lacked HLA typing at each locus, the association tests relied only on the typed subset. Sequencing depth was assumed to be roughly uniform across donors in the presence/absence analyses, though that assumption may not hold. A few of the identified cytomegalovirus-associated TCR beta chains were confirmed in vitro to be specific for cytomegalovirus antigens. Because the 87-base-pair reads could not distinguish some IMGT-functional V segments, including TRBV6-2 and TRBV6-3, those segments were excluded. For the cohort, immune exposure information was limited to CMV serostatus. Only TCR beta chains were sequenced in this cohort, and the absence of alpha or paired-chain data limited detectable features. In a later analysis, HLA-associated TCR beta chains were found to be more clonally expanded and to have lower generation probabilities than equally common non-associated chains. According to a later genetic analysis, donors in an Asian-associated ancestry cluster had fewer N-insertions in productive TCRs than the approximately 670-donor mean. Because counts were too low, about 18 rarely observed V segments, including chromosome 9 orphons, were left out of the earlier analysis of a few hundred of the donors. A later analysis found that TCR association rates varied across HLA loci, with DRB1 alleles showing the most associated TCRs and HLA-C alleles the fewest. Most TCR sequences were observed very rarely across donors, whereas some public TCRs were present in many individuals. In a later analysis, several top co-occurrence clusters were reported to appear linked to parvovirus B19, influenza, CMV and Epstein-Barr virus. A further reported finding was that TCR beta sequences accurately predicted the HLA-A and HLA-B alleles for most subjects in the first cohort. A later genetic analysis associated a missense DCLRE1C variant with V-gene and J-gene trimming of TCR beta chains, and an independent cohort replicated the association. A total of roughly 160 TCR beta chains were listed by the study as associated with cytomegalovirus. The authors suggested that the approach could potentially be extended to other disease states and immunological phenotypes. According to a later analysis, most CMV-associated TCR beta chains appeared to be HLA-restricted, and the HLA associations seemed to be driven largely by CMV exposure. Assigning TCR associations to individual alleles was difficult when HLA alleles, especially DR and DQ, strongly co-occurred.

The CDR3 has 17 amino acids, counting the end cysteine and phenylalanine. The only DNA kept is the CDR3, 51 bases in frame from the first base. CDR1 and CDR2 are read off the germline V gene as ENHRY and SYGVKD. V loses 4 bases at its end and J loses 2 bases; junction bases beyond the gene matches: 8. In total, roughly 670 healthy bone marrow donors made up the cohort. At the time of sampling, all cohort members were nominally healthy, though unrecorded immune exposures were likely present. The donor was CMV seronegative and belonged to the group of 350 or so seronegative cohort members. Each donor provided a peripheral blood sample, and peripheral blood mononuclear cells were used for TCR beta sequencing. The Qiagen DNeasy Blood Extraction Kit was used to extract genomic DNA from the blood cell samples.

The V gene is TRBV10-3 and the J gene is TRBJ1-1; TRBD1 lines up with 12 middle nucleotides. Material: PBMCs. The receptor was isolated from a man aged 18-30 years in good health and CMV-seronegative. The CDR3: CAISGGTGGFPNTEAFF. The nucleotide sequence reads TGTGCCATCAGTGGAGGGACAGGGGGCTTTCCTAACACTGAAGCTTTCTTT.